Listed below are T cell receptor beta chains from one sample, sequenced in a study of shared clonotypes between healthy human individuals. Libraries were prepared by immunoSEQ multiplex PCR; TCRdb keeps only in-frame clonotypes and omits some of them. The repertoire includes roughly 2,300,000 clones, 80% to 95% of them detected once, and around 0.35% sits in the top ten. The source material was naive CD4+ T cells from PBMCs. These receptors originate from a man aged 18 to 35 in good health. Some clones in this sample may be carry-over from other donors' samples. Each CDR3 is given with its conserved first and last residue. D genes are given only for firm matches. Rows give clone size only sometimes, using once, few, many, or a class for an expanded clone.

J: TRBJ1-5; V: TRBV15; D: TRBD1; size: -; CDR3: CATSRGQGAIQPQHF; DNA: TGTGCCACCAGCAGAGGACAGGGGGCTATTCAGCCCCAGCATTTT
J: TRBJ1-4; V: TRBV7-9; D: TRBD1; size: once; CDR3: CASSQGQSNEKLFF; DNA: TGTGCCAGCAGCCAGGGACAGTCCAATGAAAAACTGTTTTTT
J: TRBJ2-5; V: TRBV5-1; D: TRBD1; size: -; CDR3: CASSLATGVETQYF; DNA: TGCGCCAGCAGCTTGGCTACAGGGGTCGAGACCCAGTACTTC
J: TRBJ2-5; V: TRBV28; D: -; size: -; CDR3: CASSFLLGQETQYF; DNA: TGTGCCAGCAGTTTCCTCCTAGGACAAGAGACCCAGTACTTC
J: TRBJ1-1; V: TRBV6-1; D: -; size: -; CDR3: CASSEGTALMTEAFF; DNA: TGTGCCAGCAGTGAAGGGACTGCTTTAATGACTGAAGCTTTCTTT
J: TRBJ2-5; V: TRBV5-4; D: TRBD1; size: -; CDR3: CASSRDRGQETQYF; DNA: TGTGCCAGCAGCCGGGACAGGGGGCAAGAGACCCAGTACTTC
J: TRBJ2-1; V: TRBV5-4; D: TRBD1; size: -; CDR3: CASSPTGVAGDEQFF; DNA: TGTGCCAGCAGTCCTACAGGGGTCGCTGGCGATGAGCAGTTCTTC
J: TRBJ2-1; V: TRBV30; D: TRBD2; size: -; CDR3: CAAPFGTSGRSYNEQFF; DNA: TGTGCCGCACCCTTCGGGACTAGCGGGAGATCATACAATGAGCAGTTCTTC
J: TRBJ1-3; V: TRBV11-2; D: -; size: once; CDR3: CASSLRGAGNTIYF; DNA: TGTGCCAGCAGCTTACGGGGTGCGGGAAACACCATATATTTT
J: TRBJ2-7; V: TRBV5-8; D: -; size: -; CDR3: CASSRGLVPYEQYF; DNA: TGTGCCAGCAGCCGGGGACTGGTCCCCTACGAGCAGTACTTC
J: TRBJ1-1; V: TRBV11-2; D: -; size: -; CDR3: CASSLKNTEAFF; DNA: TGTGCCAGCAGCTTAAAGAACACTGAAGCTTTCTTT
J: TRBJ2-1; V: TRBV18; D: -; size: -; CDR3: CASFLTSYNEQFF; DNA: TGTGCCAGCTTCTTGACTTCCTACAATGAGCAGTTCTTC
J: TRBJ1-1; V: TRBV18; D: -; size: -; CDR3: CASSPYIDRMNTEAFF; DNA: TGTGCCAGCTCACCATATATAGACAGAATGAACACTGAAGCTTTCTTT
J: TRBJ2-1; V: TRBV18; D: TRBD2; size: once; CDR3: CASSRASGNYNEQFF; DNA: TGTGCCAGCTCCAGGGCTAGCGGGAACTACAATGAGCAGTTCTTC
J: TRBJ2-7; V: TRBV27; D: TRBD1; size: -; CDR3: CASSLEGYFSGGEQYF; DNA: TGTGCCAGCAGTTTAGAAGGGTATTTTTCAGGGGGCGAGCAGTACTTC
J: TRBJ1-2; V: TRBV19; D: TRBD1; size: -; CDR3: CASGTARLYGYTF; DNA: TGTGCCAGTGGGACAGCACGTCTCTATGGCTACACCTTC
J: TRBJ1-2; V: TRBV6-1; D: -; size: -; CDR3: CASSAHSYYGYTF; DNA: TGTGCCAGCAGCGCTCACAGCTACTATGGCTACACCTTC
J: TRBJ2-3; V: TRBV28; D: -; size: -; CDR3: CASSLIGSGSTDTQYF; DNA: TGTGCCAGCAGTTTAATCGGTAGCGGAAGCACAGATACGCAGTATTTT
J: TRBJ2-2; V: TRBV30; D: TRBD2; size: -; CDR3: CAWSVSGRTTGELFF; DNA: TGTGCCTGGAGTGTGAGCGGGAGGACCACCGGGGAGCTGTTTTTT
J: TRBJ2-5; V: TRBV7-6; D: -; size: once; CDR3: CASSLGVTSLGSETQYF; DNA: TGTGCCAGCAGCTTAGGGGTAACTAGCTTAGGGTCAGAGACCCAGTACTTC
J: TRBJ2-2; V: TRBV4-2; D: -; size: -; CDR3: CASSQESLPSNTGELFF; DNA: TGTGCCAGCAGCCAAGAGTCCCTACCTTCGAACACCGGGGAGCTGTTTTTT
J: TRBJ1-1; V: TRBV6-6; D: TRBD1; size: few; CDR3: CASSPRTGGTTEAFF; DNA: TGTGCCAGCAGCCCCCGGACAGGGGGCACCACTGAAGCTTTCTTT
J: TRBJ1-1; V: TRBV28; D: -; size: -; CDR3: CASSRGPRNTEAFF; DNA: TGTGCCAGCAGCCGAGGACCAAGGAACACTGAAGCTTTCTTT
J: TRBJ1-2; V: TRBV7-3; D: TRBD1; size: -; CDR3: CASSRPGGDGYTF; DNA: TGTGCCAGCAGCCGCCCAGGGGGTGATGGCTACACCTTC
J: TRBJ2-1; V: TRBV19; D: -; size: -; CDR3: CASSSDPRGEQFF; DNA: TGTGCCAGTAGTTCGGACCCAAGGGGTGAGCAGTTCTTC
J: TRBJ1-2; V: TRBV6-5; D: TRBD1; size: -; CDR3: CASTRDSKGYTF; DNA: TGTGCCAGCACTCGGGACAGCAAGGGCTACACCTTC
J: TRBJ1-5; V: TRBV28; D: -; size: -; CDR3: CASSPRQLNQPQHF; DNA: TGTGCCAGCAGTCCGAGACAGCTCAATCAGCCCCAGCATTTT
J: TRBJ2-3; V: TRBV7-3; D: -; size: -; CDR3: CASSRGVTDTQYF; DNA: TGTGCCAGCAGCCGGGGAGTAACAGATACGCAGTATTTT
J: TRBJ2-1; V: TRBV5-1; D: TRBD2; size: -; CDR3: CASSKTYWTSGRAVVNNEQFF; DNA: TGCGCCAGCAGCAAAACATACTGGACTAGCGGGAGGGCCGTAGTCAACAATGAGCAGTTCTTC
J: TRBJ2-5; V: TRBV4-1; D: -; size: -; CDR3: CASSQDFVLDQETQYF; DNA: TGCGCCAGCAGCCAAGATTTCGTCCTAGACCAAGAGACCCAGTACTTC
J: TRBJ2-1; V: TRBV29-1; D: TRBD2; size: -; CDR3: CSVEVLAGSDNEQFF; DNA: TGCAGCGTTGAAGTCCTAGCGGGGTCCGACAATGAGCAGTTCTTC
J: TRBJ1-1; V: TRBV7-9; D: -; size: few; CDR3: CASSLTTISEAFF; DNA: TGTGCCAGCAGCTTAACCACGATATCAGAAGCTTTCTTT
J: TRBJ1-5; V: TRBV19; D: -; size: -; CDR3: CASSPYASALSNQPQHF; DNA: TGTGCCAGTAGTCCCTATGCGTCGGCCCTTAGCAATCAGCCCCAGCATTTT
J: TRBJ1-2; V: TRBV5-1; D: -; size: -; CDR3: CASSLFPDSNYGYTF; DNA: TGCGCCAGCAGCTTGTTTCCAGACTCTAACTATGGCTACACCTTC
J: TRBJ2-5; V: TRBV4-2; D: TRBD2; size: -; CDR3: CASSQQTSGNQETQYF; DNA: TGTGCCAGCAGCCAACAGACTAGCGGGAACCAAGAGACCCAGTACTTC
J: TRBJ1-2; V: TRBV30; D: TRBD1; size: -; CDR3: CAWRKGQVENGYTF; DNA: TGTGCCTGGAGGAAGGGACAGGTGGAGAATGGCTACACCTTC
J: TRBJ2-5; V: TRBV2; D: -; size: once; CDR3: CASSVGATTQETQYF; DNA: TGTGCCAGCAGTGTGGGGGCTACAACCCAAGAGACCCAGTACTTC
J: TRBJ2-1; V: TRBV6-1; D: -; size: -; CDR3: CASSEALDEQFF; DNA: TGTGCCAGCAGTGAAGCGTTGGATGAGCAGTTCTTC
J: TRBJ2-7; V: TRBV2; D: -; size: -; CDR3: CASSVGEQYF; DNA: TGTGCCAGCAGTGTTGGGGAGCAGTACTTC
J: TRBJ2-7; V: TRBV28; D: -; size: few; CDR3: CASSISSYEQYF; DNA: TGTGCCAGCAGTATAAGCTCCTACGAGCAGTACTTC
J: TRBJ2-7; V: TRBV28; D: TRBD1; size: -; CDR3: CASSPAGTGSYEQYF; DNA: TGTGCCAGCAGTCCTGCCGGGACAGGGAGCTACGAGCAGTACTTC
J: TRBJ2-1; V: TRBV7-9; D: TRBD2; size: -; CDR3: CASSPSPLAGRSSYNEQFF; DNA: TGTGCCAGCAGCCCCAGCCCACTAGCGGGCAGGAGCTCCTACAATGAGCAGTTCTTC
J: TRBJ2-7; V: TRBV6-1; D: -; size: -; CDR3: CASNEGDRRTYEQYF; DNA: TGTGCCAGCAACGAAGGCGACAGGAGGACCTACGAGCAGTACTTC
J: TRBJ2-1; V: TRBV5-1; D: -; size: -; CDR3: CASSFRALSYNEQFF; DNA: TGCGCCAGCAGCTTCAGGGCCTTATCCTACAATGAGCAGTTCTTC
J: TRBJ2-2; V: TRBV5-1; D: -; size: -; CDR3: CASSSEPESRELFF; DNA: TGCGCCAGCAGCTCTGAACCGGAGAGCCGGGAGCTGTTTTTT
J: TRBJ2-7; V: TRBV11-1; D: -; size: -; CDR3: CASSSRGSSYEQYF; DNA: TGTGCCAGCAGCTCCCGGGGTAGCAGCTACGAGCAGTACTTC
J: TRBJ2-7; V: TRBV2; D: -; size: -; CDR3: CASIQSYEQYF; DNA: TGTGCCAGCATCCAAAGCTACGAGCAGTACTTC
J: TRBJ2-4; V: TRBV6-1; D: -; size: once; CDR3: CASGQSGAGKNIQYF; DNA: TGTGCCAGCGGGCAGTCGGGGGCGGGCAAAAACATTCAGTACTTC
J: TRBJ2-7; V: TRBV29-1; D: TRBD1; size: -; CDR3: CSGGRTGGGEQYF; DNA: TGCAGCGGAGGAAGGACAGGGGGTGGGGAGCAGTACTTC